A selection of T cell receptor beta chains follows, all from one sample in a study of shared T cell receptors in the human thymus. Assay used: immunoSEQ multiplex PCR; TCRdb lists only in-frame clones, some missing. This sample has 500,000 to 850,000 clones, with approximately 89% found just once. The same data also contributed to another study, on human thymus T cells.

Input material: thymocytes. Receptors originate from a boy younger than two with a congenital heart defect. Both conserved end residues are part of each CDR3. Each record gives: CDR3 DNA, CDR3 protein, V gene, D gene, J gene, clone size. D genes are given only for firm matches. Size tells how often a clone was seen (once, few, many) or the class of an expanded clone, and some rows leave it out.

DNA: TGTGCCAGCAGCTTAGGAGGTCTGGGGCGCAGCTACAATGAGCAGTTCTTC; CDR3: CASSLGGLGRSYNEQFF; V: TRBV7-9; D: NA; J: TRBJ2-1; size: NA
DNA: TGCAGCGTTGAACCACTAGGAGGACAGGCCGATACGCAGTATTTT; CDR3: CSVEPLGGQADTQYF; V: TRBV29-1; D: TRBD1; J: TRBJ2-3; size: NA
DNA: TGTGCCAGCAGTTTGTCGAGGCGGATCCCCTACAATGAGCAGTTCTTC; CDR3: CASSLSRRIPYNEQFF; V: TRBV6-6; D: NA; J: TRBJ2-1; size: NA
DNA: TGTGCCAGCAGCTCCGACAGGGGACTTCACGAGCAGTACTTC; CDR3: CASSSDRGLHEQYF; V: TRBV5-6; D: TRBD1; J: TRBJ2-7; size: NA
DNA: TGTGCCAGCAGGCAGACAGCATCCTATGGCTACACCTTC; CDR3: CASRQTASYGYTF; V: TRBV27; D: NA; J: TRBJ1-2; size: NA
DNA: TGTGCCAGCAGCGCCGACCCCGGGACAGGGAACACTGAAGCTTTCTTT; CDR3: CASSADPGTGNTEAFF; V: TRBV9; D: TRBD1; J: TRBJ1-1; size: NA
DNA: TGTGCTAGTGCCGACAGGGCCGATCAAGAGACCCAGTACTTC; CDR3: CASADRADQETQYF; V: TRBV12-5; D: TRBD1; J: TRBJ2-5; size: NA
DNA: TGTGCCAGCAGTTACTCGACTAGCGGGAGGCCCTACAATGAGCAGTTCTTC; CDR3: CASSYSTSGRPYNEQFF; V: TRBV28; D: TRBD2; J: TRBJ2-1; size: NA
DNA: TGTGCCAGCAGTGAATTAGTCCGGGAGACCCAGTACTTC; CDR3: CASSELVRETQYF; V: TRBV25-1; D: NA; J: TRBJ2-5; size: NA
DNA: TGTGCCAGCAGCCTCGGGGTTAGGTGGAGAGAAAAACTGTTTTTT; CDR3: CASSLGVRWREKLFF; V: TRBV7-9; D: NA; J: TRBJ1-4; size: NA
DNA: TGCGCCAGCAGCCAAGATTCCAAGAGCAAAAAAGTCGGTGGCTACACCTTC; CDR3: CASSQDSKSKKVGGYTF; V: TRBV4-3; D: NA; J: TRBJ1-2; size: once